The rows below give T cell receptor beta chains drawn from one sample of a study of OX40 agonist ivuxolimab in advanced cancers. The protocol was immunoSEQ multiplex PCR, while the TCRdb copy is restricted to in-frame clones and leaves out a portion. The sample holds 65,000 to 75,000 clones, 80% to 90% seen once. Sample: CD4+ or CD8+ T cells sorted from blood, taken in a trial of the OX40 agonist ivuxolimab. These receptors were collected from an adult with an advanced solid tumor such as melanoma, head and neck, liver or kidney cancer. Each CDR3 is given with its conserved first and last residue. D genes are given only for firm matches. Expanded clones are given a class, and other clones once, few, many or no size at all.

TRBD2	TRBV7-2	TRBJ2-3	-	CASSAAIAGGTDTQYF	TGTGCCAGCAGCGCCGCCATAGCGGGAGGAACAGATACGCAGTATTTT
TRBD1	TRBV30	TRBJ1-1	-	CAWRGQGAHTEAFF	TGTGCCTGGAGAGGACAGGGGGCGCATACTGAAGCTTTCTTT
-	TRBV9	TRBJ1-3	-	CASSVDGVGNTIYF	TGTGCCAGCAGCGTAGATGGGGTTGGAAACACCATATATTTT
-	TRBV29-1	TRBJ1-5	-	CSVYESGNQPQHF	TGCAGCGTATACGAGAGTGGCAATCAGCCCCAGCATTTT
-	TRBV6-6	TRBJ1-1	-	CASTPRGLNTEAFF	TGTGCCAGCACCCCCCGGGGGTTGAACACTGAAGCTTTCTTT
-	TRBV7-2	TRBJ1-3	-	CASSLWGPLSGNTIYF	TGTGCCAGCAGCTTATGGGGCCCGCTCTCTGGAAACACCATATATTTT
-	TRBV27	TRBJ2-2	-	CASSLYSGYTGELFF	TGTGCCAGCAGTTTATATTCAGGGTACACCGGGGAGCTGTTTTTT
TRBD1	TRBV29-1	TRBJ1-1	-	CSTTGYLRNTEAFF	TGCAGCACGACAGGGTACCTTCGGAACACTGAAGCTTTCTTT
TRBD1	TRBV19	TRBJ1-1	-	CASSDPGQGAEAFF	TGTGCCAGTAGTGACCCGGGACAGGGCGCTGAAGCTTTCTTT
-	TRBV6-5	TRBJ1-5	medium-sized	CASSSPPGQPQHF	TGTGCCAGCAGTTCCCCCCCCGGACAGCCCCAGCATTTT
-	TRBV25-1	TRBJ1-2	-	CASSWDTSYGYTF	TGTGCCAGCAGTTGGGACACCAGCTATGGCTACACCTTC